One TCR beta chain is described in this entry. Its antigen is still unknown. This entry belongs to a study of T cells in localized non-small cell lung cancer. Points from the study as a whole: In the blood, greater T cell density corresponded to longer overall survival. Uninvolved adjacent lung had the highest recorded T cell clonality, with tumor below it.

The data were produced by immunoSEQ multiplex PCR, yet TCRdb's version contains in-frame clones alone and is incomplete. Altogether tens of thousands of clones are present, about 92% being singletons, with the ten largest covering 4% to 4.5%. The germline gives CDR1 ENHRY, CDR2 SYGVKD. V was clipped by 2 bases and J by 7 bases; unmatched bases: 5. CDR3 size: 14 residues. Sequencing was performed on peripheral blood mononuclear cells, taken before any cancer treatment. The rearrangement links TRBV10-3 to TRBJ1-2; 9 bases match TRBD1. The clonotype comes from a woman aged 35 to 70 with stage III lung adenocarcinoma. This chain's CDR3 is CAISEGDRASGYTF. In DNA, the CDR3 is TGTGCCATCAGTGAGGGGGACAGGGCATCTGGCTACACCTTC.